Shown below are 4 T cell receptor beta chains from a single sample sequenced in a study of T-cell reconstitution after alpha-beta-depleted transplantation in children (dated by TCRdb to 2016 to 2018). The receptor library was made with PCR. The sequencing machine was an Illumina HiSeq 2500. To normalize quantification of the TCRbeta repertoire, the TCR libraries were built with molecular barcoding that relied on unique molecular identifiers. Using fastp at Q25 and MiXCR, TCRdb reprocessed the public reads and kept productive beta chains. Entries that share a CDR3 protein sequence are merged under the most common genes and DNA. The sample has about 400,000 distinct CDR3 sequences on record, just over 20% of them singletons. The biggest ten clones account for about 3.8% of the sample. Sequences were derived from PBMCs from the stem cell graft donor, sampled from the stem cell graft. The receptors were gathered from a human donor who donated a stem cell graft to a child with acute myeloid leukemia.

This clonotype was picked up many times. The chain carries TRBV29-1 and TRBJ2-7; no reliable D call. Germline CDR1 and CDR2: SQVTM and ANQGSEA. Trimming shortened V by 4 bases and J by 1 base, and 5 bases separated the two germline ends. The CDR3 length is 11 residues. In DNA form, the CDR3 reads TGCAGCGTTGTAGAGTCCTACGAGCAGTACTTC. Residues: CSVVESYEQYF.

At least ten counts were recorded for this clonotype. J is TRBJ2-7 and V is TRBV20-1, with 8 bases lining up with TRBD1. The CDR3 has 13 residues. The germline CDR1 and CDR2 sequences are DFQATT and SNEGSKA (reference sequence). V shed 1 base and J 5 bases; nucleotides not matched to a gene: 4. The CDR3 DNA is TGCAGTGCTAGAGGACAGGGGTACGACGAGCAGTACTTC. Translating it yields CSARGQGYDEQYF.

J is TRBJ1-5 and V is TRBV7-9; TRBD1 is a possible D gene (6 bases). CDR1 is SEHNR, CDR2 FQNEAQ, per germline (reference sequence). Trimming took off 1 base at V and 2 bases at J, with 9 bases between the two ends. The CDR3 extends over 15 amino acids. CDR3: CASSLVGAGNQPQHF. As DNA, the CDR3 is TGTGCCAGCAGCTTAGTGGGGGCCGGCAATCAGCCCCAGCATTTT.

The chain couples TRBV12-3 or TRBV12-4 to TRBJ2-2; a possible D gene is TRBD2 (6 bases). V dropped 2 bases and J dropped 6 bases, with 16 bases sitting between them. This CDR3 spans 16 amino acids. This chain's CDR3 is CASSLNGGGKSGELFF. In nucleotides, the CDR3 is TGTGCCAGCAGTTTAAACGGTGGAGGGAAGTCCGGGGAGCTGTTTTTT.